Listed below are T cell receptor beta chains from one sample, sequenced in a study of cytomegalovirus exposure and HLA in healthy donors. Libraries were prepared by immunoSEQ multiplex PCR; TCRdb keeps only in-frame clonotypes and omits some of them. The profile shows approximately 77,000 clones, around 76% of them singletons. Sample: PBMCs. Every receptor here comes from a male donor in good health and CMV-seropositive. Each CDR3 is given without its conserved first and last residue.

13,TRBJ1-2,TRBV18,ASSPGQGLVYGYT
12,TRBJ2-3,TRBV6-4,ATASAGPGDTQY
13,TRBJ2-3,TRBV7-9,ASSPGGGGTDTQY
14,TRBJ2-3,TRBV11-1,ASSASTSGGTDTQY
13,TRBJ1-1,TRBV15,ATSRGRGRNTEAF
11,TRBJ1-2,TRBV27,ASRARGDYGYT
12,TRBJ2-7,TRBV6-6,ASSKAGGIYEQY
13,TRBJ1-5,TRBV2,ASRIDSISNQPQH
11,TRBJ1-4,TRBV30,AWRQLRSEKLF
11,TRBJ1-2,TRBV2,ASSTSPGSRYT
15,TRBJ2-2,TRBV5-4,ASTPTSGSAVTGELF
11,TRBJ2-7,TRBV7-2,ASSLTRSYEQY
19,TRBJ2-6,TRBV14,ASSQGAGRTSFYSGANVLT
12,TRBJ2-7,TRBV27,ASSLLTGKGEQY
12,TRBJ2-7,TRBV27,ASSLRQGPYEQY
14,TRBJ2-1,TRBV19,ASSIDGAGVGNEQF
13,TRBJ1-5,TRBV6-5,ASSPGGPFNQPQH
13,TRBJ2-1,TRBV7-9,ASSDTGFGNNEQF
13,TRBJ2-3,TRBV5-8,ASSPRVAGAYTQY
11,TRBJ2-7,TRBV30,AWTRQRSYEQY
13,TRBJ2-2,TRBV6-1,ASKVGLAATGELF
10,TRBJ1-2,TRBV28,ASRVTGAGYT
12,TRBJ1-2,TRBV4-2,ASSQAWEGSGYT
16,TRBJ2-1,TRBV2,ASSKTRDILHPVNEQF
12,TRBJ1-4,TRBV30,AWSWGGRGEKLF
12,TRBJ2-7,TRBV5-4,ASSLGDRGDEQY
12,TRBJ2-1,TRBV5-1,ASSSGQGANEQF
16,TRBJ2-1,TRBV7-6,ASSRHSLRGGVNNEQF
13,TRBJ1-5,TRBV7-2,ASSLAVAGNQPQH
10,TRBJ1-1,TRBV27,ASSPSGTEAF
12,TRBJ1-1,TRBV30,AWSVPPGNTEAF
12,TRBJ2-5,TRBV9,ASSAGNGQETQY
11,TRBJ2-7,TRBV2,ASGRQGGFEQY
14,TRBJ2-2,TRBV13,ASRAPNGGDTGELF
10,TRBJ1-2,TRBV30,AWSGGGDGYT
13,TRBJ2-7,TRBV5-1,ASSSTGTGTGEQY
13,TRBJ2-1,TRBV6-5,ASSSQGGGFLEQF
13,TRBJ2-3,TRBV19,ASSGGQSLTDTQY
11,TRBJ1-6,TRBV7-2,ASSSRQVSPLH
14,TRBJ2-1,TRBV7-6,ASSLVGDRGNYEQF
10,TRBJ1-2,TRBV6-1,ASSDRGNGYT
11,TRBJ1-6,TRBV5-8,ASSLGQGSPLH
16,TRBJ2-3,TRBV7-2,ASSKRPGQGAFTDTQY
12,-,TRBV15,ATSNWDSSYEQY
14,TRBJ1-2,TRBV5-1,ASSLGRGSGDYGYT
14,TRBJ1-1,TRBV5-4,ASSPGGQGGWTEAF